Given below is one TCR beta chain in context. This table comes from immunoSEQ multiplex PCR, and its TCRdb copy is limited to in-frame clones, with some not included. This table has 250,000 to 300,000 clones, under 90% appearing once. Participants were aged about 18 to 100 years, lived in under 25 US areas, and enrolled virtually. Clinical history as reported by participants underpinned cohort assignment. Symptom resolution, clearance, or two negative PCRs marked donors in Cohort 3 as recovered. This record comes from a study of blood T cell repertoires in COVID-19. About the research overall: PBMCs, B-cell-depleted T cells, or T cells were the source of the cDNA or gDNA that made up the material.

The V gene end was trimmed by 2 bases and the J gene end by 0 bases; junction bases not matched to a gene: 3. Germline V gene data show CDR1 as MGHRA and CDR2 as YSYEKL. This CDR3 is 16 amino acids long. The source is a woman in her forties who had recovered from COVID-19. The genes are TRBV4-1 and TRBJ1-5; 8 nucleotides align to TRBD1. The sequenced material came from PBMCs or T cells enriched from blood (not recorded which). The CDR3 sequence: CASSQRTGFSNQPQHF. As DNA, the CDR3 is TGCGCCAGCAGCCAACGGACAGGGTTTAGCAATCAGCCCCAGCATTTT.